This TCR beta chain stems from a study of T cells expressing NK-cell markers. TCRdb re-analyzed the 5' RACE reads; it lists each CDR3 protein once, without DNA. The sample table includes about 400,000 distinct CDR3 sequences. Looked up from germline, CDR1 is MNHEY and CDR2 is SMNVEV (reference sequence). The CDR3 length is 14 residues. This clonotype was obtained from a woman in her forties or fifties in good health. The sample taken for sequencing was blood T cells: a sorted CD56 or NKG2C T cell subset, CD4+ or CD8+ T cells, or bulk PBMC T cells (not recorded which). The V gene is TRBV27, the J gene TRBJ1-4. The CDR3 sequence is CASSSDGGNEKLFF.